The TCR beta chain described here comes from a study of T-cell memory formation after mild COVID-19. Regarding the study as a whole: CD4+ clones that contracted lay mainly in CM and EM; CD8+ ones lay in EMRA. Confirmation was lacking for SARS-CoV-2 specificity of second-wave clones that peaked on day 37. Clones contracting day 15 to 85 were balanced CD4/CD8; later expanders leaned CD4+.

This CDR3 has 15 residues. The V end lost 4 bases, the J end lost 4 bases, and 16 bases lay between the germline ends. The V gene's germline CDR1 is LGHNA and CDR2 YNFKEQ. This clonotype occurred a few times. As yet, its antigen is unknown. The TCR alpha and TCR beta cDNA libraries, bearing sample barcodes and UMIs, were generated by 5'RACE using constant-segment primers. TCRdb reprocessed the 5' RACE reads via MiXCR and lists one record per CDR3 protein. The table lists 350,000 to 400,000 distinct CDR3 sequences, roughly 14% of them singletons, with 22% in the top ten. Sequencing was carried out using PBMCs or a T cell subset sorted from them (not recorded which). This TCR was sampled from a man aged 18 to 29 who had mild COVID-19 (a few samples of this study predate the infection). Cell type and time point are not known. This chain links TRBV4-2 with TRBJ1-1; the D is unclear. CDR3 nucleotides: TGTGCCAGCAGCCTACTATCCGGCCTAGCCACTGAAGCTTTCTTT. It is translated as CASSLLSGLATEAFF.